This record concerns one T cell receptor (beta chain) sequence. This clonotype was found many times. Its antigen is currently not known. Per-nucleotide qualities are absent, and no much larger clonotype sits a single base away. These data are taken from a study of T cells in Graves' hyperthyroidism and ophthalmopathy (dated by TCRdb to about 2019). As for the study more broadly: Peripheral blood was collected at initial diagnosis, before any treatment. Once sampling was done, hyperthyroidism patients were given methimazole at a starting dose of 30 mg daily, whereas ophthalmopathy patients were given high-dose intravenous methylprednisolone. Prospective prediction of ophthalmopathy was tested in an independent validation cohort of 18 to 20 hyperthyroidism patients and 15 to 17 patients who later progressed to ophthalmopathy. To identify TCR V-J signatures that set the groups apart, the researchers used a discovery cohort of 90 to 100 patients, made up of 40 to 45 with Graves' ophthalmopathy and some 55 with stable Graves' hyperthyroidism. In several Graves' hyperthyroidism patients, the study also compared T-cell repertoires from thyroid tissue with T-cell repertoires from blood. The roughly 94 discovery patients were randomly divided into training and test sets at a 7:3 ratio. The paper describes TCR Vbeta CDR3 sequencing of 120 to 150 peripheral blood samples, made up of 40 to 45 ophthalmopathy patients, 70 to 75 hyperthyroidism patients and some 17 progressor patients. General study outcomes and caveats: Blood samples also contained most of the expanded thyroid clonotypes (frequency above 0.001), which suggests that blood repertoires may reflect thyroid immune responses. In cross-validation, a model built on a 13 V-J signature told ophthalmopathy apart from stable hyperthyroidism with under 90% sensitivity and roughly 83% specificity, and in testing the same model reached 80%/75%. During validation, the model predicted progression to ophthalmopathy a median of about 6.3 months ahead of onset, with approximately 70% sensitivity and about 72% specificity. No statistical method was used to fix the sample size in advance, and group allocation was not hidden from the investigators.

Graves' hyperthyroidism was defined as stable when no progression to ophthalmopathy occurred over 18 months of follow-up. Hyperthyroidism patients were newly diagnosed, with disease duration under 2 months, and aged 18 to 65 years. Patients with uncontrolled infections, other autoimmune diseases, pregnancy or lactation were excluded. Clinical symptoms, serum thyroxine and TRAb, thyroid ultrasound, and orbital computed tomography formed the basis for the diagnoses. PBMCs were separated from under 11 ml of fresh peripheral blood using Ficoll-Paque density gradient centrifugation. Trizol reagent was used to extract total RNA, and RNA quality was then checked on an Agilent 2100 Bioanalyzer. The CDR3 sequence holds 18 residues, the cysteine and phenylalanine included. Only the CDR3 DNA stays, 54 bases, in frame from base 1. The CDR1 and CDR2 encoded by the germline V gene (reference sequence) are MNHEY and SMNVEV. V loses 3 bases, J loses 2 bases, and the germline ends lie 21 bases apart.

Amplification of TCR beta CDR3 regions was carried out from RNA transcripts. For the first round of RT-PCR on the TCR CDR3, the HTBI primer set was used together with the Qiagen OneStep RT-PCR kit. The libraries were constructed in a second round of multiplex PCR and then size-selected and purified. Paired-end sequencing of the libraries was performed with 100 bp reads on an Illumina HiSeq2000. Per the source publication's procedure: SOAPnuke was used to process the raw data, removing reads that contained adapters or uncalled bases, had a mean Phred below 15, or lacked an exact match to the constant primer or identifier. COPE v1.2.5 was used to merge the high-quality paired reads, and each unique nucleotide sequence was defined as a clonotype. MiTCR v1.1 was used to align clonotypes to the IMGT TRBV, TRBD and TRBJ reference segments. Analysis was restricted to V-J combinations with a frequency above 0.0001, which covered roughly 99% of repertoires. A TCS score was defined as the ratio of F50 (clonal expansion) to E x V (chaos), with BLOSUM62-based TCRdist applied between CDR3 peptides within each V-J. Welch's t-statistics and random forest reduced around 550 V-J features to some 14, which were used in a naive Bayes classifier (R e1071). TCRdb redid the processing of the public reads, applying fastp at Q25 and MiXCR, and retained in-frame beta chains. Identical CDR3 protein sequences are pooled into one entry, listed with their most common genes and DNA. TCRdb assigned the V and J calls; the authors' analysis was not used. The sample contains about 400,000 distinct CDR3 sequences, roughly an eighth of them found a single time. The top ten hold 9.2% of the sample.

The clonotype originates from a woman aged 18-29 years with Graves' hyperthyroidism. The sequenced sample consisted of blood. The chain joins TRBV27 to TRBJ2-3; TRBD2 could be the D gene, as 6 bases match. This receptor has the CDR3 CASSFQGGAGTYTDTQYF. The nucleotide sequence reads TGTGCCAGCAGTTTCCAAGGTGGGGCAGGGACTTACACAGATACGCAGTATTTT.